Listed below are T cell receptor beta chains from one sample, sequenced in a study of blood T cell repertoires in COVID-19. Using immunoSEQ multiplex PCR, the repertoire was profiled, and TCRdb retains in-frame clones only, with some absent. The data contain about 48,000 clones, about nine tenths of them singletons. Sequenced material: peripheral blood. Receptors originate from a man in his sixties or seventies with acute or convalescent COVID-19. Each CDR3 is given with its conserved first and last residue. Each record gives: D gene, J gene, V gene, clone size, CDR3 DNA, CDR3 protein. D genes are given only for firm matches. Size is stated for part of the rows, as once, few or many counts, or as a class when the clone is expanded.

d_call: NA
j_call: TRBJ1-4
v_call: TRBV5-8
clone_size: once
cdr3_nt: TGTGCCAGCAGCCCCGGGGGAAGTTGGGCTAATGAAAAACTGTTTTTT
cdr3_aa: CASSPGGSWANEKLFF

d_call: NA
j_call: TRBJ2-7
v_call: TRBV5-1
clone_size: NA
cdr3_nt: TGCGCCAGCAGCTTGGAGGGGGCCTACGAGCAGTACTTC
cdr3_aa: CASSLEGAYEQYF

d_call: NA
j_call: TRBJ1-6
v_call: TRBV6-2/TRBV6-3
clone_size: NA
cdr3_nt: TGTGCCAGCAGTTACTCCCGACAGGTGAACTCACCCCTCCACTTT
cdr3_aa: CASSYSRQVNSPLHF

d_call: NA
j_call: TRBJ2-1
v_call: TRBV21-1
clone_size: NA
cdr3_nt: TGTGCCAGCAGCAGCCAGCCGGGACTAGGAAACAATGAGCAGTTCTTC
cdr3_aa: CASSSQPGLGNNEQFF

d_call: NA
j_call: TRBJ1-2
v_call: TRBV18
clone_size: NA
cdr3_nt: TGTGCCAGCTCACCAGCGGGGGTTTCTTATGGCTACACCTTC
cdr3_aa: CASSPAGVSYGYTF

d_call: TRBD2
j_call: TRBJ2-3
v_call: TRBV11-3
clone_size: NA
cdr3_nt: TGTGCCAGCAGCTCCCATAGCGGGGGAAGCACAGATACGCAGTATTTT
cdr3_aa: CASSSHSGGSTDTQYF

d_call: NA
j_call: TRBJ1-4
v_call: TRBV9
clone_size: NA
cdr3_nt: TGTGCCAGCAGCGTAGGAGACCGGGCTAATGAAAAACTGTTTTTT
cdr3_aa: CASSVGDRANEKLFF

d_call: TRBD2
j_call: TRBJ2-3
v_call: TRBV7-2
clone_size: NA
cdr3_nt: TGTGCCAGCAGGGGAAGGGCTAGCGGGGGGCTGGATACGCAGTATTTT
cdr3_aa: CASRGRASGGLDTQYF

d_call: TRBD1
j_call: TRBJ1-4
v_call: TRBV15
clone_size: NA
cdr3_nt: TGTGCCACCAGCAGAGGCAGGGGGCAACTTAATGAAAAACTGTTTTTT
cdr3_aa: CATSRGRGQLNEKLFF

d_call: NA
j_call: TRBJ2-7
v_call: TRBV30
clone_size: NA
cdr3_nt: TGTGCCTGGAGTGTGGAGGGGGCGAGGGAGCAGTACTTC
cdr3_aa: CAWSVEGAREQYF

d_call: TRBD2
j_call: TRBJ2-7
v_call: TRBV27
clone_size: NA
cdr3_nt: TGTGCCAGCAGTTCACTAGCGGGGCGGTACGAGCAGTACTTC
cdr3_aa: CASSSLAGRYEQYF

d_call: NA
j_call: TRBJ2-1
v_call: TRBV19
clone_size: NA
cdr3_nt: TGTGCCAGTGCAATTGGGGCTTCCACCTACAATGAGCAGTTCTTC
cdr3_aa: CASAIGASTYNEQFF

d_call: TRBD1
j_call: TRBJ2-1
v_call: TRBV9
clone_size: NA
cdr3_nt: TGTGCCAGCAGTGCGTCGGACAGGGTAGGCTACAATGAGCAGTTCTTC
cdr3_aa: CASSASDRVGYNEQFF

d_call: NA
j_call: TRBJ1-1
v_call: TRBV5-1
clone_size: NA
cdr3_nt: TGCGCCAGCAGCCTACGGACAGAGAACACTGAAGCTTTCTTT
cdr3_aa: CASSLRTENTEAFF

d_call: NA
j_call: TRBJ1-1
v_call: TRBV7-9
clone_size: NA
cdr3_nt: TGTGCCAGCAGCTTAGCGGTCATGGGACTGTTGAACACTGAAGCTTTCTTT
cdr3_aa: CASSLAVMGLLNTEAFF